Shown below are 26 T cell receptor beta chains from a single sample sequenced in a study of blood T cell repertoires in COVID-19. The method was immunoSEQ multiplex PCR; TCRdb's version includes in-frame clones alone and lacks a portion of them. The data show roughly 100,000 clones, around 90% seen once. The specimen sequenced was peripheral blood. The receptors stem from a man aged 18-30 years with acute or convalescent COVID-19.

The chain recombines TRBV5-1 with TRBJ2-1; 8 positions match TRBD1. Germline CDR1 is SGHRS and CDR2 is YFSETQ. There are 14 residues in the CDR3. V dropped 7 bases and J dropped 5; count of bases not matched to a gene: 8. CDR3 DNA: TGCGCCAGCTGCCGGGACAGGTCAGACAATGAGCAGTTCTTC. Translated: CASCRDRSDNEQFF. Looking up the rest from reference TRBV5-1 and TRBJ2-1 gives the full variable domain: KAGVTQTPRYLIKTRGQQVTLSCSPISGHRSVSWYQQTPGQGLQFLFEYFSETQRNKGNFPGRFSGRQFSNSRSEMNVSTLELGDSALYLCASCRDRSDNEQFFGPGTRLTVL.

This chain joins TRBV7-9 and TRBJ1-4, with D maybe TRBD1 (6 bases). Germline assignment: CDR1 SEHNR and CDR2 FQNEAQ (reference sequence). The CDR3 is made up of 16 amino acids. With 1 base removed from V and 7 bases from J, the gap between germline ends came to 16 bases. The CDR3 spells CASSLGRQAFGEKLFF. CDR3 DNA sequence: TGTGCCAGCAGCTTAGGTCGACAGGCATTTGGTGAAAAACTGTTTTTT.

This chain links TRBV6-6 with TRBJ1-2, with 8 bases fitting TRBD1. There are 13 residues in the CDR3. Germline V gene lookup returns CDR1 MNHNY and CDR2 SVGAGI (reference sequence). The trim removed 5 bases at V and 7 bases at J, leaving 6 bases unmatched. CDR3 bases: TGTGCCAGCAGTAGGACAGGGAAGCGTGGCTACACCTTC. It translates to CASSRTGKRGYTF.

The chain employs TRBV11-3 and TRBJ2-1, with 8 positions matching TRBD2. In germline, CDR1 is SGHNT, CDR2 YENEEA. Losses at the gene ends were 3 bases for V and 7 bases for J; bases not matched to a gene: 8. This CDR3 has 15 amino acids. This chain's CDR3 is CASSLNGGEFNEQFF. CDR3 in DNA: TGTGCCAGCAGCTTGAACGGGGGGGAATTTAATGAGCAGTTCTTC.

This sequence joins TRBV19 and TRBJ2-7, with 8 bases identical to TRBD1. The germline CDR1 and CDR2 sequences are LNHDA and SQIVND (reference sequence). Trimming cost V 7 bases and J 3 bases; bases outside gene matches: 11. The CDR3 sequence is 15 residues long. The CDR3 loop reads CASTMGGQDDYEQYF. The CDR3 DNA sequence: TGTGCCAGTACCATGGGGGGACAGGACGACTACGAGCAGTACTTC.

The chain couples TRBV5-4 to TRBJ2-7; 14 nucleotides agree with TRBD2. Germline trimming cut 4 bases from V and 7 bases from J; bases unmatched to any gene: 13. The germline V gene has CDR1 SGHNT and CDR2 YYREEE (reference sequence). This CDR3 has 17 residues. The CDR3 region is CASSRAPGTSGGGEQYF. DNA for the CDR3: TGTGCCAGCAGCCGAGCTCCAGGGACTAGCGGGGGAGGGGAGCAGTACTTC.

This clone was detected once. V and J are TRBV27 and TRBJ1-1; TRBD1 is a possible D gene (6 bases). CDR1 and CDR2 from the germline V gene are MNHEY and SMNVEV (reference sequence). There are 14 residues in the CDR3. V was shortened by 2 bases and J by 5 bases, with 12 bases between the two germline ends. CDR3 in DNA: TGTGCCAGCAGTTTACTCGGGGGGCAGACTGAAGCTTTCTTT. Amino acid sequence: CASSLLGGQTEAFF.

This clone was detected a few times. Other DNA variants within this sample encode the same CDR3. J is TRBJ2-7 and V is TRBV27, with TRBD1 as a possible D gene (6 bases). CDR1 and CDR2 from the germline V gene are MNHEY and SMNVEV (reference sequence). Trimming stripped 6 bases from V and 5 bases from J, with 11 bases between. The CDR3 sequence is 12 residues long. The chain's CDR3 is CASSQQGNEQYF. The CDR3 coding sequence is TGTGCCAGCAGCCAGCAGGGGAACGAGCAGTACTTC.

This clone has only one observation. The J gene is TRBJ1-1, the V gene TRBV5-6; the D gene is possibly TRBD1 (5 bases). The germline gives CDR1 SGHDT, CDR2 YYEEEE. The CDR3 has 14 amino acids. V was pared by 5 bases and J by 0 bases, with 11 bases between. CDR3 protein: CASSSGGVNTEAFF. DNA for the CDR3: TGTGCCAGCAGTTCCGGGGGGGTGAACACTGAAGCTTTCTTT.

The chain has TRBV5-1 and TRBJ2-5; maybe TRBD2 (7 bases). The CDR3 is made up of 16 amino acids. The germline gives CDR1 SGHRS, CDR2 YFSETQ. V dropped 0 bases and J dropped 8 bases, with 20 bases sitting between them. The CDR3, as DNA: TGCGCCAGCAGCTTGGGGTCGCTAGCGGTGGGGGGCACCCAGTACTTC. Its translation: CASSLGSLAVGGTQYF.

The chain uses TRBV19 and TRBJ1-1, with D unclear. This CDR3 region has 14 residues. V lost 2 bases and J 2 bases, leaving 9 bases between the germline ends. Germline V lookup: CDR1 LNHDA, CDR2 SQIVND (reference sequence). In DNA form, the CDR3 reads TGTGCCAGTAGTATATTAGCAGTTAACACTGAAGCTTTCTTT. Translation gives CASSILAVNTEAFF.

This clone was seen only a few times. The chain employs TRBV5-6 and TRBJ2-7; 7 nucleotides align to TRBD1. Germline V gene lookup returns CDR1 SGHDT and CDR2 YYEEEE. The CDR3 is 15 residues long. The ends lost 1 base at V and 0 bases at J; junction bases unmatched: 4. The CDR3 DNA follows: TGTGCCAGCAGCTTGACCGGGACAGTCTCCTACGAGCAGTACTTC. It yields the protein CASSLTGTVSYEQYF. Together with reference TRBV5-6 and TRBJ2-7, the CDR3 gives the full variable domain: DAGVTQSPTHLIKTRGQQVTLRCSPKSGHDTVSWYQQALGQGPQFIFQYYEEEERQRGNFPDRFSGHQFPNYSSELNVNALLLGDSALYLCASSLTGTVSYEQYFGPGTRLTVT.

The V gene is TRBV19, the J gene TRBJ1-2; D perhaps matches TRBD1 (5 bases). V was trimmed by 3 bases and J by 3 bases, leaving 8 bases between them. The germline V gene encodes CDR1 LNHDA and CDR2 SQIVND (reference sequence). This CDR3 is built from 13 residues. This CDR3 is CASSMVGDYGYTF. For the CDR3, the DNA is TGTGCCAGTAGTATGGTAGGGGACTATGGCTACACCTTC.

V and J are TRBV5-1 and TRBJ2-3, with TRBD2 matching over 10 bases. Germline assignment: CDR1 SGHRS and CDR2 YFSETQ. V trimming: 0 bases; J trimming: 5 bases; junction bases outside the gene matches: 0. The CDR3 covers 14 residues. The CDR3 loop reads CASSLGTSGDTQYF. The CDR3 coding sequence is TGCGCCAGCAGCTTGGGGACTAGCGGAGATACGCAGTATTTT. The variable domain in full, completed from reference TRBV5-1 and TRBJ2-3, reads KAGVTQTPRYLIKTRGQQVTLSCSPISGHRSVSWYQQTPGQGLQFLFEYFSETQRNKGNFPGRFSGRQFSNSRSEMNVSTLELGDSALYLCASSLGTSGDTQYFGPGTRLTVL.

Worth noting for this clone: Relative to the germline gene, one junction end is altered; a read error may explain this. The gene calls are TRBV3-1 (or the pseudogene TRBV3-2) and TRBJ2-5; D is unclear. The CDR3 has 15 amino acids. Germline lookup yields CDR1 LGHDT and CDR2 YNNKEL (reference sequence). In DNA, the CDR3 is TGTGCCAGCAGCCAACGAGCGCTCGCCCAAGAGATCCAGTACTTC. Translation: CASSQRALAQEIQYF.

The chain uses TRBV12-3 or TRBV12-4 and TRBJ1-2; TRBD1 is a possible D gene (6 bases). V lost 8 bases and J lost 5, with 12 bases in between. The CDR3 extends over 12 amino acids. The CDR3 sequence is CASGVGGYGYTF. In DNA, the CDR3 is TGTGCCAGCGGAGTAGGGGGATATGGCTACACCTTC.

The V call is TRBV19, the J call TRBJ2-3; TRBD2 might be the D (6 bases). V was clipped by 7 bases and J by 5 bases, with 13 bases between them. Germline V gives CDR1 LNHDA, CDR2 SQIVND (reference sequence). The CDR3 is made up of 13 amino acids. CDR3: CASIRTGVDTQYF. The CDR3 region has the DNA TGTGCCAGTATCCGAACGGGAGTAGATACGCAGTATTTT.

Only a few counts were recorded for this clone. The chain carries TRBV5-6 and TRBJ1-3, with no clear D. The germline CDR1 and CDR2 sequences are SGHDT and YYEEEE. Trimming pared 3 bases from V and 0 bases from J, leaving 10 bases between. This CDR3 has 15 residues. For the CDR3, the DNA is TGTGCCAGCAGCTCCCTATCCGGCTCTGGAAACACCATATATTTT. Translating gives CASSSLSGSGNTIYF.

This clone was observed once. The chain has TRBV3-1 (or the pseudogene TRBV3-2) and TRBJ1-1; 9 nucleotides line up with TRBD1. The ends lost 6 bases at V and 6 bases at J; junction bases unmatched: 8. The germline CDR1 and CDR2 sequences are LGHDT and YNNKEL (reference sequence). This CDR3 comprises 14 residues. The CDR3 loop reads CASSRTGGRAEAFF. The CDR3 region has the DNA TGTGCCAGCAGTCGTACAGGGGGCAGGGCTGAAGCTTTCTTT.

CDR3 amino acids: CATTPGQDYGYTF. CDR3 bases: TGTGCCACAACCCCGGGACAGGACTATGGCTACACCTTC. The J gene is TRBJ1-2, the V gene TRBV10-3; 8 bases align to TRBD1. This CDR3 spans 13 amino acids. Germline V gene data show CDR1 as ENHRY and CDR2 as SYGVKD. V lost 10 bases and J lost 3; bases outside the gene matches: 7.

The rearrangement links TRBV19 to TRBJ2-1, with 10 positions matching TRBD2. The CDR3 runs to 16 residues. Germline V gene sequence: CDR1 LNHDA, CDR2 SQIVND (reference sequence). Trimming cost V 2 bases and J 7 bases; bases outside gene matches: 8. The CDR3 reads CASSISLAGVRNEQFF. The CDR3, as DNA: TGTGCCAGTAGTATAAGCCTAGCGGGAGTTAGGAATGAGCAGTTCTTC.

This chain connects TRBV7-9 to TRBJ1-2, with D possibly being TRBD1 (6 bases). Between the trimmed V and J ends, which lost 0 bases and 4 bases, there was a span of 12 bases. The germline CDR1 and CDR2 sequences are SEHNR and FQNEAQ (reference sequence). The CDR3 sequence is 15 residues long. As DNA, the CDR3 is TGTGCCAGCAGCTTAGCCCCAGGGGAGAGCTATGGCTACACCTTC. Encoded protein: CASSLAPGESYGYTF.

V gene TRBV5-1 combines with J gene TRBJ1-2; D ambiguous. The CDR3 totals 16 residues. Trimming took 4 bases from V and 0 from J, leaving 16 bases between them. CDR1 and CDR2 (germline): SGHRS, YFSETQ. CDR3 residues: CASSVAIGLANYGYTF. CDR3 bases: TGCGCCAGCAGCGTAGCAATAGGATTAGCTAACTATGGCTACACCTTC.

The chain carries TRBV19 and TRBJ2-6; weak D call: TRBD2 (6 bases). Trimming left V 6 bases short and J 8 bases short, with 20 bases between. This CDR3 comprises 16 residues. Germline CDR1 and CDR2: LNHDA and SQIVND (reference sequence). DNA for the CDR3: TGTGCCAGTAGGGAGGGCACCCTCTCTTTAACCAACGTCCTGACTTTC. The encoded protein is CASREGTLSLTNVLTF.

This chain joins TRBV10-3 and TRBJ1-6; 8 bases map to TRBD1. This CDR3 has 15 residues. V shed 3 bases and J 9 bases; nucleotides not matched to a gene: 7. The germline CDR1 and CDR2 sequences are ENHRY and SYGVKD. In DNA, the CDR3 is TGTGCCATCAGTGACAACACAGGGGGAAGTTCACCCCTCCACTTT. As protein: CAISDNTGGSSPLHF.

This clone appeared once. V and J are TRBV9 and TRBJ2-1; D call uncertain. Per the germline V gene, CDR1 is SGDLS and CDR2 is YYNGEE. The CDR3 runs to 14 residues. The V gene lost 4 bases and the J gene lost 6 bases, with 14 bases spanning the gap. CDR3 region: CASSSRLGTNEQFF. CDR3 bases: TGTGCCAGCAGCTCCAGACTGGGTACCAATGAGCAGTTCTTC.